This T cell receptor (beta chain) was identified during a study of T cell clonality in common variable immunodeficiency. The study's findings and limits: Compared with controls, CVID subjects had fewer shared TCRbeta clones.

Sequencing used immunoSEQ multiplex PCR; TCRdb keeps in-frame clones, though not all of them. The table lists around 50,000 clones, no singletons, with about 1.8% in the top ten. Germline V gene data show CDR1 as MNHEY and CDR2 as SVGEGT. This CDR3 is built from 16 residues. J was trimmed by 6 bases and V by 6 bases; bases with no gene match: 5. This clone was detected ten times or more. Its antigen is as yet unknown. The read is 3 residues too short to cover the CDR3 end, so that end is filled in from the germline J gene. Donors gave about 5 to 9 ml heparinized peripheral whole blood. The receptor comes from a person between 18 and 69 years old in good health. The chain recombines TRBV6-2 or TRBV6-3 with TRBJ2-1; 16 nucleotides match TRBD2. Material: peripheral blood mononuclear cells. CDR3 bases read: TGTGCCAGCAGCCGGGGACTAGCGGGGGGGTTCAATGAG. Protein: CASSRGLAGGFNE. Given in full, the CDR3 is CASSRGLAGGFNEQFF.